This T cell receptor (beta chain) derives from a study of blood T cell repertoires in COVID-19. About the research overall: Samples of COVID-19 (acute and convalescent) were obtained from the United States, Italy and Spain. PBMCs, B-cell-depleted T cells, or T cells were the source of the cDNA or gDNA that made up the material.

Generated by immunoSEQ multiplex PCR, the TCRdb table keeps only in-frame clones and is missing some. The repertoire has under 250,000 clones, about 83% of them found once; the top ten carry roughly 2.9%. The CDR3 sequence is 12 residues long. Germline CDR1 reads MNHEY; CDR2 reads SVGAGI. Trimming cost V 2 bases and J 9 bases, with 10 bases left between them. The rearrangement uses TRBV6-5 and TRBJ1-2; D remains unclear. The sequenced sample consisted of peripheral blood. This TCR derives from a middle-aged man with active or convalescent COVID-19. The CDR3 spells CASSYDSNRYTF. CDR3 nucleotide sequence: TGTGCCAGCAGTTACGATTCTAATCGCTACACCTTC.